These T cell receptor beta chains were read from a single sample in a study of cytomegalovirus exposure and HLA in healthy donors. Assay used: immunoSEQ multiplex PCR; TCRdb lists only in-frame clones, some missing. The sample is made up of 130,000 to 150,000 clones, and the top ten hold 0.96% of it. The sequenced sample consisted of PBMCs. These receptors came from a male donor in good health and CMV-seronegative. Both conserved end residues are part of each CDR3. Each record gives: J gene, V gene, CDR3 length, D gene, CDR3 protein, CDR3 DNA. D genes are given only for firm matches.

TRBJ2-5,TRBV19,14,.,CASSMGGLQETQYF,TGTGCCAGTAGTATGGGGGGACTGCAAGAGACCCAGTACTTC
TRBJ1-2,TRBV7-2,14,.,CASSTQGIPYGYTF,TGTGCCAGCAGCACCCAGGGGATACCATACGGCTACACCTTC
TRBJ1-2,TRBV6-9,12,.,CASSSDSEGYTF,TGTGCCAGCAGTTCCGACAGTGAAGGCTACACCTTC
TRBJ2-7,TRBV27,15,TRBD1,CALREGRGRVYEQYF,TGTGCCCTCAGAGAGGGCAGGGGGCGAGTATACGAGCAGTACTTC
TRBJ1-2,TRBV18,15,TRBD1,CASSISIDRAAGYTF,TGTGCCAGCTCAATTAGTATCGACAGGGCTGCCGGCTACACCTTC
TRBJ2-5,TRBV4-3,14,.,CASSQGGREETQYF,TGCGCCAGCAGCCAAGGAGGGCGGGAAGAGACCCAGTACTTC
TRBJ2-7,TRBV2,15,TRBD2,CASRLAGGQVGEQYF,TGTGCCAGCAGGCTAGCGGGGGGGCAAGTTGGCGAGCAGTACTTC
TRBJ1-2,TRBV2,14,.,CASSEARAVDGYTF,TGTGCCAGCAGTGAAGCGCGGGCTGTTGATGGCTACACCTTC
TRBJ2-7,TRBV5-1,15,TRBD1,CASSLASGTGGEQYF,TGCGCCAGCAGCTTGGCTTCCGGGACAGGGGGCGAGCAGTACTTC
TRBJ2-3,TRBV20-1,11,.,CSVPGVDTQYF,TGCAGTGTCCCGGGGGTAGATACGCAGTATTTT
TRBJ2-2,TRBV11-2,19,TRBD2,CASSLGSTSGGPHTGELFF,TGTGCCAGCAGCTTAGGGTCGACTAGCGGGGGGCCCCACACCGGGGAGCTGTTTTTT
TRBJ2-7,TRBV5-1,15,.,CASSRRDFSSYEQYF,TGCGCCAGCAGCCGACGGGACTTTTCGTCCTACGAGCAGTACTTC
TRBJ2-3,TRBV19,16,.,CASSIDRTGDTDTQYF,TGTGCCAGTAGTATCGATCGCACAGGTGACACAGATACGCAGTATTTT
TRBJ2-7,TRBV19,13,.,CASSRPGEREQYF,TGTGCCAGTAGTCGACCGGGAGAAAGGGAGCAGTACTTC
TRBJ1-2,TRBV10-3,14,TRBD1,CAISEVTGGIGYTF,TGTGCCATCAGTGAGGTGACAGGGGGGATAGGCTACACCTTC
TRBJ1-1,TRBV2,14,.,CASSDWGGKGRAFF,TGTGCCAGCAGTGACTGGGGGGGGAAAGGGAGGGCTTTCTTT
TRBJ1-1,TRBV4-2,16,TRBD1,CASSQWDRAKNTEAFF,TGTGCCAGCAGCCAATGGGACAGGGCAAAAAACACTGAAGCTTTCTTT
TRBJ2-1,TRBV10-3,12,.,CAISGQVDEQFF,TGTGCCATCAGTGGACAGGTCGATGAGCAGTTCTTC
TRBJ2-5,TRBV5-1,14,TRBD2,CASSLSGTIETQYF,TGCGCCAGCAGCCTTAGCGGGACGATAGAGACCCAGTACTTC
TRBJ1-1,TRBV6-5,12,.,CASSFRGEGAFF,TGTGCCAGCAGTTTTAGGGGGGAGGGAGCTTTCTTT
TRBJ2-7,TRBV18,16,TRBD2,CASSPLLAGATYEQYF,TGTGCCAGCTCACCACTACTAGCGGGAGCGACCTACGAGCAGTACTTC
TRBJ2-7,TRBV7-6,13,TRBD2,CASSPGGVYEQYF,TGTGCCAGCAGCCCCGGGGGGGTCTACGAGCAGTACTTC
TRBJ1-2,TRBV11-2,19,.,CASSLGYDVDKGSDYGYTF,TGTGCCAGCAGCTTAGGATATGATGTCGACAAGGGGTCCGACTATGGCTACACCTTC
TRBJ1-2,TRBV18,15,.,CASSPSGSANYGYTF,TGTGCCAGCTCACCCAGCGGTAGCGCTAACTATGGCTACACCTTC
TRBJ2-7,TRBV10-1,14,TRBD1,CASSATDRVYEQYF,TGCGCCAGCAGTGCCACGGACAGGGTCTACGAGCAGTACTTC
TRBJ2-5,TRBV6-1,15,TRBD2,CASSAGTSGEETQYF,TGTGCCAGCAGTGCCGGGACTAGCGGAGAAGAGACCCAGTACTTC
TRBJ2-7,TRBV2,12,.,CASSWTSYEQYF,TGTGCCAGCAGTTGGACTTCGTACGAGCAGTACTTC
TRBJ1-1,TRBV19,15,TRBD1,CASSREDRAFGEAFF,TGTGCCAGTAGTAGGGAAGACAGGGCGTTCGGGGAAGCTTTCTTT
TRBJ1-1,TRBV19,14,TRBD1,CASRRQGMLTEAFF,TGTGCCAGTAGGAGACAGGGGATGTTGACTGAAGCTTTCTTT
TRBJ2-2,TRBV6-5,15,.,CATKQGGANTGELFF,TGTGCCACAAAACAGGGGGGGGCGAACACCGGGGAGCTGTTTTTT
TRBJ1-1,TRBV10-3,13,.,CAIRSGQNTEAFF,TGTGCCATCAGATCGGGACAGAACACTGAAGCTTTCTTT
TRBJ1-2,TRBV27,13,.,CASSPTGFWGYTF,TGTGCCAGCAGTCCAACAGGATTTTGGGGCTACACCTTC
TRBJ1-1,TRBV5-1,13,.,CASSLVEGSGAFF,TGCGCCAGCAGCTTGGTAGAGGGATCGGGAGCTTTCTTT
TRBJ1-5,TRBV7-9,16,TRBD1,CASSSTRDREPWPQHF,TGTGCCAGCAGCTCAACCCGGGACAGGGAACCCTGGCCCCAGCATTTT
TRBJ2-2,TRBV18,17,TRBD1,CASSRITGQGNTGELFF,TGTGCCAGCTCACGGATCACGGGACAGGGGAACACCGGGGAGCTGTTTTTT
TRBJ2-2,TRBV15,15,TRBD1,CATSGGQGGAGELFF,TGTGCCACCAGCGGGGGACAGGGAGGCGCCGGGGAGCTGTTTTTT
TRBJ2-2,TRBV11-2,15,.,CASSITGTNTGELFF,TGTGCCAGCAGCATAACAGGGACGAACACCGGGGAGCTGTTTTTT
TRBJ1-2,TRBV25-1,15,.,CASSELGGANYGYTF,TGTGCCAGCAGTGAATTGGGGGGGGCTAACTATGGCTACACCTTC
TRBJ2-2,TRBV10-3,12,TRBD2,CANAGGTGELFF,TGTGCCAACGCCGGGGGGACCGGGGAGCTGTTTTTT
TRBJ2-7,TRBV7-9,14,TRBD1,CASLRDREVGEQYF,TGTGCCAGCCTTCGGGACAGGGAGGTGGGCGAGCAGTACTTC
TRBJ2-7,TRBV7-6,15,TRBD1,CASSASGQGAYEQYF,TGTGCCAGCAGCGCGTCGGGACAGGGGGCTTACGAGCAGTACTTC
TRBJ2-6,TRBV29-1,15,.,CSVVVGSSGANVLTF,TGCAGCGTTGTCGTCGGTAGCTCTGGGGCCAACGTCCTGACTTTC
TRBJ2-1,TRBV30,12,TRBD2,CAWSHSGNEQFF,TGTGCCTGGAGTCATAGCGGGAATGAGCAGTTCTTC
TRBJ2-7,TRBV27,14,TRBD2,CASSYVAGDYEQYF,TGTGCCAGCAGTTACGTAGCGGGGGACTACGAGCAGTACTTC
TRBJ1-2,TRBV7-9,16,.,CASSLATGILSGGYTF,TGTGCCAGCAGCTTAGCTACAGGAATTTTGTCGGGTGGCTACACCTTC
TRBJ2-7,TRBV7-6,16,.,CASSPKLVTGSNEQYF,TGTGCCAGCAGCCCGAAGCTGGTTACGGGATCTAACGAGCAGTACTTC
TRBJ1-4,TRBV4-2,17,TRBD1,CASSQPGVTGGNEKLFF,TGTGCCAGCAGCCAACCAGGCGTAACAGGGGGTAATGAAAAACTGTTTTTT
TRBJ1-2,TRBV11-2,14,.,CASSLRQSHYGYTF,TGTGCCAGCAGCTTGCGACAGTCCCACTATGGCTACACCTTC
TRBJ1-3,TRBV4-2,15,.,CASSQEDQAGNTIYF,TGTGCCAGCAGCCAAGAAGACCAGGCTGGAAACACCATATATTTT
TRBJ2-1,TRBV6-1,16,TRBD2,CASSEGLAGGRNEQFF,TGTGCCAGCAGTGAAGGACTAGCGGGAGGTAGGAATGAGCAGTTCTTC
TRBJ1-2,TRBV6-1,13,.,CASSELGANGYTF,TGTGCCAGCAGTGAACTGGGGGCCAATGGCTACACCTTC
TRBJ2-3,TRBV6-4,15,TRBD2,CASSTSGGETDTQYF,TGTGCCAGCTCGACTAGCGGGGGGGAGACAGATACGCAGTATTTT